This T cell receptor beta chain is from a study of cytomegalovirus exposure and HLA in healthy donors. Vbeta (60) and Jbeta (13) primers were used in the PCR. Sequencing was performed with immunoSEQ multiplex PCR; in TCRdb, only in-frame clones are kept and a portion is missing. The sample holds some 150,000 clones; roughly 70% are singletons and the top ten take about 4.5%. This receptor was identified in a man aged 60 to 75 in good health and CMV-seronegative. The sample consisted of PBMCs.

This CDR3 is CASLGSGRDYEQYF. CDR3 in DNA: TGTGCCAGCCTGGGTAGCGGGAGAGACTACGAGCAGTACTTC. The V gene is TRBV28, the J gene TRBJ2-7; TRBD2 agrees at 9 bases. Germline-derived CDR1 and CDR2 are MDHEN and SYDVKM. The length of the CDR3 is 14 residues. V gave up 8 bases and J gave up 3 bases; unmatched junction bases: 8.